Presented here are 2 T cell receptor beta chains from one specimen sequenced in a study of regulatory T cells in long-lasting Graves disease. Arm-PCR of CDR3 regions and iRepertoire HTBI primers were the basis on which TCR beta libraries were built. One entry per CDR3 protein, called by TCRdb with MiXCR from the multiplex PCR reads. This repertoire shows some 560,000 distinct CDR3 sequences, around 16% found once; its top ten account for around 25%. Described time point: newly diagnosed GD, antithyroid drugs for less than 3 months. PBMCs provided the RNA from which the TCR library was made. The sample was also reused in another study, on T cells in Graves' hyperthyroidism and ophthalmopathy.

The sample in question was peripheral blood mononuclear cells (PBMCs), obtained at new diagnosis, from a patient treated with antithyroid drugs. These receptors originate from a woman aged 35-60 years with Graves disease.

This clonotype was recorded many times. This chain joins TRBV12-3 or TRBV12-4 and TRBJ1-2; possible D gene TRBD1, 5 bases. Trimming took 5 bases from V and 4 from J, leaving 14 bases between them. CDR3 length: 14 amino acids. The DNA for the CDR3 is TGTGCCAGCAGTCCGATGACAGCCATCTATGGCTACACCTTC. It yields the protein CASSPMTAIYGYTF.

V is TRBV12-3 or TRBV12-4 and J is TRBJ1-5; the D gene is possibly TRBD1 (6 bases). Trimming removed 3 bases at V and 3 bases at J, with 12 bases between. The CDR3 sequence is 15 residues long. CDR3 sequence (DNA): TGTGCCAGCAGTTTGGGCAGGGGTTACAATCAGCCCCAGCATTTT. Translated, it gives CASSLGRGYNQPQHF.